Listed here are 23 T cell receptor beta chains from one sample, sequenced in a study of blood T cells in healthy people across ages. Primed by a sample-barcoded 5' primer and a J-beta primer mix, a second PCR proceeded for about 6 to 11 cycles. Using its own MiXCR run on the 5' RACE reads, TCRdb lists one record per CDR3 protein. The top ten hold over 25% of the sample, which has around 280,000 distinct CDR3 sequences, 25% to 30% seen once. Sequenced material: blood. The receptors were sampled from a woman aged 70-85 years in good health.

This clonotype was seen a handful of times. As DNA, the CDR3 is TGTGCCAGCAGTAATGGCGGGAGGAGGAGCACAGATACGCAGTATTTT. This encodes CASSNGGRRSTDTQYF. The gene calls are TRBV28 and TRBJ2-3; 8 bases agree with TRBD2. The J segment lost 0 bases and the V segment lost 5 bases, leaving 7 bases of the junction unmatched. The CDR3 is made up of 16 amino acids. Germline V gene sequence: CDR1 MDHEN, CDR2 SYDVKM.

This clonotype was found a few times. This CDR3 fails to terminate in the conserved phenylalanine or tryptophan, so it likely reflects a read error. The CDR3 DNA is TGCAGCGTCCAGGGGAACAGGGAAGAGACCCAGTACCTC. Translation: CSVQGNREETQYL. The gene calls are TRBV29-1 and TRBJ2-5; D is possibly TRBD1 (6 bases). Germline values: CDR1 SQVTM, CDR2 ANQGSEA. V lost 6 bases, J lost 3 bases, and 14 bases lay in between. The CDR3 has 13 amino acids.

The chain links TRBV5-1 to TRBJ2-5, with D possibly TRBD1 on 5 matching bases. With the DNA end fitting TRBJ2-7 better, the J assignment may be wrong. The CDR3 has 14 amino acids. Germline-derived CDR1 and CDR2 are SGHRS and YFSETQ. The CDR3 reads CASSPRDRSYEQYF. The CDR3 coding sequence is TGCGCCAGCAGCCCCCGCGACAGATCCTACGAGCAGTACTTC.

The chain is built from TRBV5-1 and TRBJ2-7; 7 bases are shared with TRBD1. Germline assignment: CDR1 SGHRS and CDR2 YFSETQ. This CDR3 region has 14 residues. The junction had 12 bases not matched to a gene; V was cut back by 5 bases and J by 7 bases. The CDR3 DNA reads TGCGCCAGCAGTTGGGACAGCACTCTACGGGAGCAGTACTTC. The encoded protein is CASSWDSTLREQYF.

The rearrangement uses TRBV29-1 and TRBJ1-1; 7 bases match TRBD1. V gave up 6 bases and J gave up 5 bases; unmatched junction bases: 6. The CDR3 has 12 residues. CDR1 and CDR2 (germline): SQVTM, ANQGSEA. This CDR3 reads CSVATGKTEAFF. The CDR3 DNA follows: TGCAGCGTAGCGACAGGGAAGACTGAAGCTTTCTTT.

The rearrangement joins TRBV15 to TRBJ2-1; the match to TRBD1 covers 7 bases. This CDR3 spans 13 amino acids. Germline V gene lookup returns CDR1 LNHNV and CDR2 YYDKDF (reference sequence). The ends lost 3 bases at V and 7 bases at J; junction bases unmatched: 3. CDR3 protein: CATSSQQGNEQFF. For the CDR3, the DNA is TGTGCCACCAGCAGTCAACAGGGGAATGAGCAGTTCTTC.

In its sample, this clonotype was seen a few times. This chain uses TRBV29-1 with TRBJ2-7, with 9 bases lining up with TRBD1. The J segment lost 2 bases and the V segment lost 6 bases, leaving 8 bases of the junction unmatched. The CDR3 sequence is 14 residues long. The germline V gene encodes CDR1 SQVTM and CDR2 ANQGSEA. CDR3 bases: TGCAGCGTCAGACAGGGGGTCTTTGCCTACGAGCAGTACTTC. Protein sequence: CSVRQGVFAYEQYF.

This clonotype was seen at least ten times. The chain uses TRBV28 and TRBJ2-6; D is uncertain. The CDR3 totals 17 residues. Germline V gives CDR1 MDHEN, CDR2 SYDVKM. Trimming stripped 4 bases from V and 0 bases from J, with 13 bases between. CDR3 residues: CASSSRVPSSGANVLTF. The CDR3 nucleotides are TGTGCCAGCAGTTCCCGGGTTCCAAGCTCTGGGGCCAACGTCCTGACTTTC.

The chain recombines TRBV10-3 with TRBJ2-7; 8 positions match TRBD2. There are 15 residues in the CDR3. Germline V gives CDR1 ENHRY, CDR2 SYGVKD. With 2 bases clipped from V and 0 bases from J, the junction kept 3 bases outside the gene matches. The CDR3 reads CAISEERGSSYEQYF. DNA of the CDR3: TGTGCCATCAGTGAGGAGCGGGGGAGCTCCTACGAGCAGTACTTC.

The rearrangement joins TRBV11-3 to TRBJ2-1, with 7 bases fitting TRBD1. The CDR3 has 15 amino acids. The J segment lost 4 bases and the V segment lost 6 bases, leaving 9 bases of the junction unmatched. CDR1 and CDR2 from the germline V gene are SGHNT and YENEEA. The CDR3 region is CASSRRTGPYNEQFF. CDR3 DNA sequence: TGTGCCAGCAGTCGTCGGACAGGACCTTACAATGAGCAGTTCTTC.

The chain links TRBV10-3 to TRBJ2-5; no clear D. The V gene lost 8 bases and the J gene lost 5 bases, with 9 bases spanning the gap. Germline lookup yields CDR1 ENHRY and CDR2 SYGVKD. The CDR3 sequence is 11 residues long. The CDR3 loop reads CAIRIGETQYF. Written as DNA, the CDR3 is TGTGCCATCCGGATTGGGGAGACCCAGTACTTC.

In this sample, this clonotype turned up a few times. V is TRBV12-5 and J is TRBJ1-1; D call uncertain. Germline V gene data show CDR1 as LGHNT and CDR2 as FRNRAP. The CDR3 is made up of 13 amino acids. CDR3 loop: CAALPQRDTEAFF. In DNA form, the CDR3 reads TGTGCCGCCCTCCCCCAGAGGGACACTGAAGCTTTCTTT.

This clonotype was seen more than once but under ten times. The chain uses TRBV28 and TRBJ2-7, with no clear D. The V gene's germline CDR1 is MDHEN and CDR2 SYDVKM. V shed 5 bases and J shed 2 bases, with 10 bases lying between them. There are 13 residues in the CDR3. CDR3 in amino acids: CASSVTAPYEQYF. The CDR3 DNA is TGTGCCAGCAGTGTCACTGCTCCCTACGAGCAGTACTTC.

This clonotype was observed many times. J is TRBJ2-5 and V is TRBV5-1, with TRBD2 identical over 11 bases. V shed 4 bases, J shed 2 bases, and the junction held 7 bases outside the gene matches. This CDR3 spans 16 amino acids. CDR1 is SGHRS and CDR2 is YFSETQ in the germline V gene. Here the CDR3 reads CASSASGTSGQETQYF. The CDR3 region has the DNA TGCGCCAGCAGCGCCTCCGGGACTAGCGGACAAGAGACCCAGTACTTC.

The chain couples TRBV3-1 to TRBJ1-2; D gene ambiguous. Germline CDR1 reads LGHDT; CDR2 reads YNNKEL (reference sequence). Trimming took 3 bases from V and 5 from J, leaving 10 bases between them. This CDR3 is 13 amino acids long. Here the CDR3 DNA reads TGTGCCAGCAGCCACTCGGCCGGGTATGGCTACACCTTC. It yields the protein CASSHSAGYGYTF.

This clonotype was counted between two and nine times. J is TRBJ2-3 and V is TRBV5-1, with TRBD1 matching 7 bases. Germline V CDR1 and CDR2: SGHRS, YFSETQ. With V trimmed by 0 bases and J by 4 bases, 5 bases remained unmatched. The CDR3 consists of 15 residues. The CDR3 DNA is TGCGCCAGCAGCTTGGGAGGGGGCTCCCCAGATACGCAGTATTTT. Protein sequence: CASSLGGGSPDTQYF.

This clonotype was picked up a small number of times. The chain links TRBV6-6 to TRBJ2-1; the D gene is possibly TRBD2 (6 bases). The CDR3 consists of 15 residues. Trimming removed 2 bases at V and 4 bases at J, with 12 bases between. Germline V gene lookup returns CDR1 MNHNY and CDR2 SVGAGI (reference sequence). DNA for the CDR3: TGTGCCAGCAGTTACGTGGCTAGCGTATACAATGAGCAGTTCTTC. Translation: CASSYVASVYNEQFF.

This chain connects TRBV4-3 to TRBJ2-6; perhaps TRBD1 as D (5 bases). V lost 0 bases and J 3 bases, leaving 15 bases between the germline ends. Germline CDR1 and CDR2: LGHNA and YSLEER. The CDR3 contains 18 residues. CDR3 in DNA: TGCGCCAGCAGCCAAGATGCAGGGATGATCGGTGGGGCCAACGTCCTGACTTTC. This encodes CASSQDAGMIGGANVLTF.

CDR3 bases: TGTGCCAGTAGTATGGGGACAGGGCGCCAAGAGACCCAGTACTTC. Its protein is CASSMGTGRQETQYF. The V gene is TRBV19, the J gene TRBJ2-5; 9 bases are shared with TRBD1. CDR1 LNHDA and CDR2 SQIVND come from the germline V gene (reference sequence). V was pared by 3 bases and J by 1 base, with 3 bases of the junction left unmatched. The CDR3 loop spans 15 amino acids.

The rearrangement uses TRBV10-3 and TRBJ1-4, with 7 bases matching TRBD1. CDR1 is ENHRY and CDR2 is SYGVKD in the germline V gene. The CDR3 runs 13 residues. V dropped 0 bases and J dropped 8; count of bases not matched to a gene: 0. CDR3 loop: CAISESRGEKLFF. CDR3 coding DNA: TGTGCCATCAGTGAGTCCAGGGGGGAAAAACTGTTTTTT.

The rearrangement uses TRBV3-1 and TRBJ2-5, with a weak D call TRBD2 (6 bases). The assigned J gene may be wrong: the sequence end matches TRBJ2-1 better. The CDR3 consists of 15 residues. CDR1 and CDR2 (germline): LGHDT, YNNKEL (reference sequence). The CDR3 protein is CASSLIGTSYNEQFF. The CDR3 coding sequence is TGTGCCAGCAGCCTGATCGGGACTTCCTACAATGAGCAGTTCTTC.

This chain connects TRBV28 to TRBJ2-1; 8 bases fit TRBD1. This CDR3 comprises 15 residues. The V and J ends lost 6 bases and 4 bases, in that order; junction bases with no gene match: 8. Looked up from germline, CDR1 is MDHEN and CDR2 is SYDVKM. CDR3 coding DNA: TGTGCCAGCAGAACTCCCGGGACAGGTTACAATGAGCAGTTCTTC. Protein sequence: CASRTPGTGYNEQFF.

Only a few counts were recorded for this clonotype. The chain joins TRBV28 to TRBJ2-3; unclear D gene. Germline values: CDR1 MDHEN, CDR2 SYDVKM. V lost 2 bases, J lost 2 bases, and 8 bases lay in between. The CDR3 runs to 14 residues. Here the CDR3 reads CASSLSLDTDTQYF. DNA of the CDR3: TGTGCCAGCAGTTTAAGCCTCGACACAGATACGCAGTATTTT.